The 7 T cell receptor beta chains reported below all come from one sample, sequenced in a study of control samples from healthy donors and cancer patients. Generated by immunoSEQ multiplex PCR, the TCRdb table keeps only in-frame clones and is missing some. Of 210,000 or so clones in the sample, around 93% were seen once. The source material was blood. The receptors derive from a man under 40 in good health.

This chain links TRBV24-1 with TRBJ2-7, with no clear D. Germline V gene sequence: CDR1 KGHDR, CDR2 SFDVKD. Trimming left V 1 base short and J 1 base short, with 4 bases between. There are 13 residues in the CDR3. CDR3 sequence (DNA): TGTGCCACCAGTGATTTATATTCCTACGAGCAGTACTTC. Its protein product is CATSDLYSYEQYF.

The rearrangement links TRBV19 to TRBJ1-2; 9 bases are shared with TRBD1. The germline CDR1 and CDR2 sequences are LNHDA and SQIVND (reference sequence). V shed 6 bases and J 8 bases; nucleotides not matched to a gene: 7. The CDR3 has 13 amino acids. The CDR3 nucleotides read TGTGCCAGTAGATTGGGACAGGGAGGCGGCTACACCTTC. It yields the protein CASRLGQGGGYTF.

Note on this clone: The same CDR3 also results from other DNA sequences found in this sample. V usage is TRBV18 and J usage is TRBJ1-1, with D possibly TRBD1 on 6 matching bases. V lost 2 bases, J lost 5 bases, and 15 bases lay in between. The CDR3 length is 15 residues. Germline CDR1 and CDR2: KGHSH and LQKENI. The CDR3 here is CASSPEGGARTEAFF. DNA of the CDR3: TGTGCCAGCTCACCAGAGGGGGGGGCGCGGACTGAAGCTTTCTTT.

The chain carries TRBV6-4 and TRBJ2-1, with 8 bases matching TRBD2. Germline values: CDR1 MRHNA, CDR2 SNTAGT. CDR3 length: 17 amino acids. V lost 6 bases and J lost 3; bases outside the gene matches: 13. The CDR3 spells CASSPTGRGDLYNEQFF. CDR3 in DNA: TGTGCCAGCAGCCCCACCGGGCGGGGGGACCTCTACAATGAGCAGTTCTTC.

The chain recombines TRBV7-9 with TRBJ1-1; D is unclear. Trimming took off 3 bases at V and 6 bases at J, with 5 bases between the two ends. This CDR3 is built from 11 residues. Germline V gene sequence: CDR1 SEHNR, CDR2 FQNEAQ (reference sequence). This CDR3 is CASSFYPEAFF. The CDR3 DNA reads TGTGCCAGCAGCTTTTATCCTGAAGCTTTCTTT.

This chain joins TRBV7-9 and TRBJ2-7; D is perhaps TRBD2 (5 bases). The germline V and J ends were trimmed by 1 base and 1 base, with 14 bases remaining between them. This CDR3 comprises 16 residues. Germline lookup yields CDR1 SEHNR and CDR2 FQNEAQ (reference sequence). Here the CDR3 DNA reads TGTGCCAGCAGCTTAGACGGGGTTCGGGCGTCCTACGAGCAGTACTTC. This translates into CASSLDGVRASYEQYF.

The chain carries TRBV7-9 and TRBJ1-5; D is possibly TRBD1 (6 bases). This CDR3 comprises 12 residues. Germline V lookup: CDR1 SEHNR, CDR2 FQNEAQ (reference sequence). V was cut by 5 bases and J by 5 bases, with 7 bases left in between. CDR3 protein: CASSAGDQPQHF. The CDR3 nucleotides are TGTGCCAGCAGCGCAGGGGATCAGCCCCAGCATTTT.